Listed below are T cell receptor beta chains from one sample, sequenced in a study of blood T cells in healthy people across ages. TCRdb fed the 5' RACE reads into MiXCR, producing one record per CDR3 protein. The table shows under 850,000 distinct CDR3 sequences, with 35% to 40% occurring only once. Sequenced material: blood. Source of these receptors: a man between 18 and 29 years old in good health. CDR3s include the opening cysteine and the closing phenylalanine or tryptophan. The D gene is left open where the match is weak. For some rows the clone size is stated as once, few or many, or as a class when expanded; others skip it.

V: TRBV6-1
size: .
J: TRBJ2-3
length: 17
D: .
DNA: TGTGCCAGCAGACCGGACCCGAGGGCCTATCGCACAGATACGCAGTATTTT
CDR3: CASRPDPRAYRTDTQYF

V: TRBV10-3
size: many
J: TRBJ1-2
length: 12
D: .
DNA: TGTGCCATCACGACGGGAGGGGACGGCTACACCTTC
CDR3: CAITTGGDGYTF

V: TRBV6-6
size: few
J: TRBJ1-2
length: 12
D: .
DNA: TGTGCCAGCAGTTACCAGTTATCAGGCTACACCTTC
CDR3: CASSYQLSGYTF

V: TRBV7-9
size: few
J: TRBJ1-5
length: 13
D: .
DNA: TGTGCCAGCAGCGACGGGTTGAGACAGCCCCAGCATTTT
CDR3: CASSDGLRQPQHF

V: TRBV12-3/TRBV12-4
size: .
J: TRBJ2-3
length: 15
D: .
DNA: TGTGCCAGCAGTCCCAACAGGGGGGGAGCAGATACGCAGTATTTT
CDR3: CASSPNRGGADTQYF

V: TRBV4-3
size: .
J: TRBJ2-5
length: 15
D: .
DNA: TGCGCCAGCAGCCAAGGGGGGGATTACCAAGAGACCCAGTACTTC
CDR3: CASSQGGDYQETQYF

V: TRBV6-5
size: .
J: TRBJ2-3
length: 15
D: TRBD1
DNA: TGTGCCAGCAGTTACGAGGGGACAGGGCTAGATACGCAGTATTTT
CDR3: CASSYEGTGLDTQYF

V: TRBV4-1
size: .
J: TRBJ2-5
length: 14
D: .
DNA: TGCGCCAGCAGCCGTCACGGACCACAAGAGACCCAGTACTTC
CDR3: CASSRHGPQETQYF

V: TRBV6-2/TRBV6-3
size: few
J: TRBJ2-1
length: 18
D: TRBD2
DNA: TGTGCCAGCAGTTACTCGACTAGCGGGGGGAGCTCCTACAATGAGCAGTTCTTC
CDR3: CASSYSTSGGSSYNEQFF

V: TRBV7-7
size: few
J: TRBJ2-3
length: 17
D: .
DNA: TGTGCCAGCAGCCCCCGGATTGGCGCAGGATACACAGATACGCAGTATTTT
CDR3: CASSPRIGAGYTDTQYF

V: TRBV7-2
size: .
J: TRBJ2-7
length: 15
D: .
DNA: TGTGCCAGCAGCTTAGCTCGAGGTAGCTCCTACGAGCAGTACTTC
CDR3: CASSLARGSSYEQYF

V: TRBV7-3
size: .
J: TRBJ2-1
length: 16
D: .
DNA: TGTGCCAGCAGCCCCCAGACCCGGAGCTCCTACAATGAGCAGTTCTTC
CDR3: CASSPQTRSSYNEQFF

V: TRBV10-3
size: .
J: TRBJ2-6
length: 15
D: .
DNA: TGTGCCATCAGCCCGAAAGAACTTGGGGCCAACGTCCTGACTTTC
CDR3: CAISPKELGANVLTF

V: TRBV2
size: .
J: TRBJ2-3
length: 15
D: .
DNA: TGTGCCAGCAGAGGCCCGGGACACAGCACAGATACGCAGTATTTT
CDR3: CASRGPGHSTDTQYF

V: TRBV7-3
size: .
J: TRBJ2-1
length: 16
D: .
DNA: TGTGCCAGCAGCTTAAACGCGCTTAGCTCCTACAATGAGCAGCTCTTC
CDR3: CASSLNALSSYNEQLF

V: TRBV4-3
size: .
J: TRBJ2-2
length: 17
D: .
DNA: TGCGCCAGCAGCCAAGGGGTGGGCAGGGGCTCCGCCGGGGAGCTGTTTTTT
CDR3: CASSQGVGRGSAGELFF

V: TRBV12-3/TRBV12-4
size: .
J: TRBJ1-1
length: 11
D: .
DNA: TGTGCCAGCAGACATGAGACTGAAGCTTTCTTT
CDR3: CASRHETEAFF

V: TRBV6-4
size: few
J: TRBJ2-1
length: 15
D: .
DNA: TGTGTCAGCAGCCAAACAGGGTGGGCCTACAATGAGCAGTTCTTC
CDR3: CVSSQTGWAYNEQFF

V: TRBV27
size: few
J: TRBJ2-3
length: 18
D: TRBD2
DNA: TGTGCCAGCAGTTTATCGATCCCGGCTAGCGGGGGCACAGATACGCAGTATTTT
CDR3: CASSLSIPASGGTDTQYF